This T cell receptor beta chain was sequenced during a study of blood T cell repertoires in COVID-19 (dated by TCRdb to 2018 to 2020). With regard to the full study: The collaborator samples originated in the United States, Italy and Spain and spanned the acute and convalescent phases of COVID-19. The material from the prospective study consisted of cDNA or gDNA derived from T cells, B-cell-depleted T cells, or PBMCs. The dataset comprised deeply sampled blood TCRbeta repertoires from subjects exposed to, actively infected with, or recovered from COVID-19. A freely available public database, intended as a resource for researchers studying the immune response to SARS-CoV-2, is where the repertoires were released. Samples came from the ongoing ImmuneRACE study (first 160 participants) plus 1,254 subjects from 6 global collaborators. Sample metadata almost always included a de-identified subject ID, COVID-19 status, age in years and sex. Where available, HLA class I and class II types were taken from metadata supplied by the sample provider and were not determined by assay-based typing.

The study at large found these results: The quantity of clinical and demographic metadata differed by source and by participant and was supplied without curation.

Each collaborating institution followed its own protocols to collect whole blood in K2EDTA tubes. Collaborator samples were shipped for TCRbeta analysis as frozen whole blood, isolated PBMCs, or DNA extracted from either sample type. V lost 10 bases and J lost 7 bases; the stretch between them is 19 bases long. CDR1 and CDR2, per the germline V gene, are MNHEY and SVGAGI. Including cysteine and phenylalanine, the CDR3 has 13 amino acids. The kept DNA is CDR3 alone, 39 bases in frame from the first base. Points on this clone: The clone's antigen remains unknown. Within one base of it there is no much larger clone, and no base qualities were kept.

TCRbeta CDR3 regions were amplified from genomic DNA using the immunoSEQ Assay, a bias-controlled multiplex PCR. In the source study's methods: Nucleated cell counts per sample were estimated from amplification of reference gene primers within the assay. Sequence reads were collapsed and filtered to measure the absolute abundance of every unique TCRbeta CDR3 rearrangement. For each sample, productive Simpson clonality was calculated as the square root of Simpson's diversity index over productive rearrangements. TCRdb obtained this table from immuneACCESS and retained in-frame rearrangements with V and J assigned. These tables miss some clones; where compared with another copy, unresolved V genes account for less than half of the shortfall, and the remainder is unexplained. That table is the source of V, J and clone size, and D and trimming were worked out from the DNA. For this sample the table gives approximately 300,000 clones, of which around nine tenths were detected only once. Clones ranked in the top ten supply about 4.6% of the sample.

This sequence was found in a man aged 40-49 years with acute or convalescent COVID-19. Material for sequencing was peripheral blood. Recombination connected TRBV6-5 to TRBJ1-1; TRBD1 might be the D gene, on 6 matching bases. The base sequence is TGTGCCACGTTCTTAACAGGGTCGGGTGAAGCTTTCTTT. This sequence encodes CATFLTGSGEAFF.